These 27 T cell receptor beta chains came from one sample sequenced in a study of shared clonotypes between healthy human individuals. Profiled with immunoSEQ multiplex PCR; TCRdb holds only in-frame clones, not every one. The table records 2 million to 3 million clones, under 95% of them present only once. The sample taken for sequencing was naive CD4+ T cells from PBMCs. Subset denoted: CD45RA+ positively selected. The source is a man aged 18 to 30 in good health. Some clones in this sample may be carry-over from other donors' samples.

In the case of this clone: At the DNA level, this CDR3 is encoded by other sequences in the same sample as well. V is TRBV20-1 and J is TRBJ2-1; D unclear. The V gene's germline CDR1 is DFQATT and CDR2 SNEGSKA (reference sequence). V lost 2 bases and J lost 7, with 3 bases in between. This CDR3 has 10 amino acids. Written as DNA, the CDR3 is TGCAGTGCTAGAAATAATGAGCAGTTCTTC. This codes for CSARNNEQFF.

The CDR3 DNA reads TGTGCCAGTAGTGACCAGGGGAGGGGAACCTACGAGCAGTACTTC. The encoded protein is CASSDQGRGTYEQYF. The J gene is TRBJ2-7, the V gene TRBV19, with D perhaps TRBD2 (7 bases). V dropped 5 bases and J dropped 2 bases, with 16 bases sitting between them. Germline V gene sequence: CDR1 LNHDA, CDR2 SQIVND (reference sequence). The length of the CDR3 is 15 residues.

The gene calls are TRBV2 and TRBJ1-5; TRBD1 matches 8 bases. The CDR3 spans 13 residues. Germline CDR1 is SNHLY and CDR2 is FYNNEI. V was clipped by 4 bases and J by 6 bases; unmatched bases: 2. Here the CDR3 reads CASSGTGPQPQHF. The CDR3 nucleotides are TGTGCCAGCAGTGGGACAGGGCCTCAGCCCCAGCATTTT.

This clone was picked up a small number of times. DNA of the CDR3: TGTGCCAGCAGCTTAGGACTTGTGGGGGAACTGTTTTTT. It yields the protein CASSLGLVGELFF. The chain employs TRBV7-9 and TRBJ1-4, with a possible D match to TRBD1 (5 bases). The V end was cut by 1 base, the J end by 12 bases, with 12 bases between. The CDR3 has 13 residues. Germline V CDR1 and CDR2: SEHNR, FQNEAQ (reference sequence).

The chain joins TRBV4-1 to TRBJ2-4; D remains unclear. Trimming cost V 2 bases and J 5 bases, with 7 bases left between them. The CDR3 sequence is 13 residues long. Germline V gives CDR1 MGHRA, CDR2 YSYEKL. The CDR3 protein is CASSQPTQNIQYF. The CDR3, as DNA: TGCGCCAGCAGCCAACCGACCCAAAACATTCAGTACTTC.

V gene TRBV10-1 combines with J gene TRBJ2-1, with TRBD2 as a possible D gene (5 bases). Germline V gives CDR1 WNHNN, CDR2 SYGVQD (reference sequence). The V and J ends lost 1 base and 7 bases respectively, with 11 bases between them. This CDR3 is built from 14 residues. The CDR3 region has the DNA TGCGCCAGCAGTGAGTACCGGGGAACAAATGAGCAGTTCTTC. Amino acids: CASSEYRGTNEQFF.

The V gene is TRBV7-9, the J gene TRBJ1-3, with D maybe TRBD1 (6 bases). This CDR3 region has 16 residues. Trimming left V 3 bases short and J 0 bases short, with 12 bases between. Germline V CDR1 and CDR2: SEHNR, FQNEAQ (reference sequence). This chain's CDR3 is CASSFYREFSGNTIYF. The CDR3 DNA reads as TGTGCCAGCAGCTTTTACAGGGAGTTCTCTGGAAACACCATATATTTT.

This chain connects TRBV5-4 to TRBJ2-7; TRBD2 aligns across 8 bases. CDR3 length equals 18 residues. Per germline, CDR1 SGHNT and CDR2 YYREEE (reference sequence). Trimming took 4 bases from V and 0 from J; bases not matched to a gene: 15. The CDR3 sequence is CASSQGHGLREDSYEQYF. CDR3 nucleotide sequence: TGTGCCAGCAGCCAGGGGCATGGATTGCGGGAGGACTCCTACGAGCAGTACTTC.

This chain links TRBV25-1 with TRBJ2-2; 9 nucleotides agree with TRBD1. The CDR3 is made up of 15 amino acids. From germline, CDR1 is MGHDK and CDR2 SYGVNS. J gave up 7 bases and V 4 bases, and 7 bases lay outside the gene matches. This CDR3 is CASSVQGAGIGELFF. DNA for the CDR3: TGTGCCAGCAGTGTACAGGGGGCAGGTATCGGGGAGCTGTTTTTT.

The J gene is TRBJ2-5, the V gene TRBV18; 11 nucleotides line up with TRBD1. The trim removed 2 bases at V and 4 bases at J, leaving 3 bases unmatched. Germline assignment: CDR1 KGHSH and CDR2 LQKENI. CDR3 length: 15 amino acids. The DNA for the CDR3 is TGTGCCAGCTCACCAGGACAGGGGGCTTCAGAGACCCAGTACTTC. Residues: CASSPGQGASETQYF.

Of note for this clone: At the DNA level, this CDR3 is encoded by other sequences in the same sample as well. The chain employs TRBV5-1 and TRBJ2-1; no firm D call. The CDR3 loop spans 13 amino acids. Per germline, CDR1 SGHRS and CDR2 YFSETQ. Trimming stripped 0 bases from V and 4 bases from J, with 5 bases between. In DNA form, the CDR3 reads TGCGCCAGCAGCTTGGGCCATTACAATGAGCAGTTCTTC. This encodes CASSLGHYNEQFF.

About this clone itself: The same CDR3 is also encoded by other DNA sequences in this sample. V and J are TRBV11-2 and TRBJ2-2, with D unclear. The CDR3 sequence is 13 residues long. V was pared by 1 base and J by 5 bases, with 5 bases between. Germline V gene data show CDR1 as SGHAT and CDR2 as FQNNGV. The CDR3 sequence: CASSLVVTGELFF. Written as DNA, the CDR3 is TGTGCCAGCAGCTTAGTGGTGACCGGGGAGCTGTTTTTT.

The chain couples TRBV30 to TRBJ2-1, with unresolved D. The germline gives CDR1 GTSNPN, CDR2 SVGIG (reference sequence). This CDR3 is 15 amino acids long. The V end was cut by 0 bases, the J end by 0 bases, with 9 bases between. DNA of the CDR3: TGTGCCTGGAGTGTACAAAGTTTCTCCTACAATGAGCAGTTCTTC. It is translated as CAWSVQSFSYNEQFF.

The chain employs TRBV30 and TRBJ2-3; 10 nucleotides align to TRBD2. The germline V gene encodes CDR1 GTSNPN and CDR2 SVGIG (reference sequence). This CDR3 is 15 amino acids long. Germline trimming cut 4 bases from V and 6 bases from J; bases unmatched to any gene: 10. CDR3 sequence: CAWNKQSSGRDTQYF. CDR3 nucleotide sequence: TGTGCCTGGAATAAGCAGAGTAGCGGGAGGGATACGCAGTATTTT.

The chain recombines TRBV7-9 with TRBJ1-2, with a tentative D call TRBD1 (6 bases). The CDR3 extends over 15 amino acids. Germline CDR1 is SEHNR and CDR2 is FQNEAQ (reference sequence). Trimming took 1 base from V and 6 from J, leaving 15 bases between them. The CDR3 here is CASSLDGRGRDGYTF. The CDR3 bases are TGTGCCAGCAGCTTAGATGGCAGGGGACGAGATGGCTACACCTTC. The entire variable domain, with the rest obtained from reference TRBV7-9 and TRBJ1-2, is as follows: DTGVSQNPRHKITKRGQNVTFRCDPISEHNRLYWYRQTLGQGPEFLTYFQNEAQLEKSRLLSDRFSAERPKGSFSTLEIQRTEQGDSAMYLCASSLDGRGRDGYTFGSGTRLTVV.

The chain links TRBV11-2 to TRBJ2-3, with 7 positions matching TRBD2. CDR3 length: 16 amino acids. The ends lost 1 base at V and 0 bases at J; junction bases unmatched: 4. Germline CDR1 and CDR2: SGHAT and FQNNGV. The CDR3 DNA sequence: TGTGCCAGCAGCTTAGGGCTAGCGGTTAGCACAGATACGCAGTATTTT. It yields the protein CASSLGLAVSTDTQYF.

The rearrangement links TRBV28 to TRBJ2-5, with 7 bases aligning to TRBD1. Germline-derived CDR1 and CDR2 are MDHEN and SYDVKM. The V segment lost 5 bases and the J segment 0 bases; nucleotides outside the gene matches: 3. This CDR3 is 14 amino acids long. CDR3 sequence (DNA): TGTGCCAGCAGTCCCACAGGGGACCAAGAGACCCAGTACTTC. Amino acid sequence: CASSPTGDQETQYF.

V usage is TRBV2 and J usage is TRBJ1-5, with no clear D. Germline-derived CDR1 and CDR2 are SNHLY and FYNNEI. V lost 5 bases, J lost 0 bases, and 8 bases lay in between. The CDR3 is made up of 14 amino acids. CDR3 DNA: TGTGCCAGCAGTCAGACATATAGCAATCAGCCCCAGCATTTT. It specifies CASSQTYSNQPQHF.

The rearrangement uses TRBV9 and TRBJ1-5; 8 nucleotides match TRBD1. This CDR3 comprises 15 residues. V lost 4 bases to trimming and J lost 4 bases; unmatched junction nucleotides: 7. CDR1 is SGDLS and CDR2 is YYNGEE in the germline V gene. DNA of the CDR3: TGTGCCAGCAGCTTACAGGGGGACTTTAATCAGCCCCAGCATTTT. Encoded protein: CASSLQGDFNQPQHF.

As DNA, the CDR3 is TGTGCCAGCAGCCGTGGGGTCTACAATGAGCAGTTCTTC. Protein product: CASSRGVYNEQFF. The chain has TRBV7-3 and TRBJ2-1, with D unresolved. V was clipped by 5 bases and J by 3 bases, with 8 bases between them. The CDR3 contains 13 residues. Germline V lookup: CDR1 SGHTA, CDR2 FQGTGA.

This rearrangement joins TRBV2 to TRBJ1-1; D call uncertain. With 6 bases removed from V and 3 bases from J, the gap between germline ends came to 14 bases. Looked up from germline, CDR1 is SNHLY and CDR2 is FYNNEI. The CDR3 totals 14 residues. CDR3: CASRGRVRDTEAFF. Written as DNA, the CDR3 is TGTGCCAGCAGGGGGAGGGTACGTGACACTGAAGCTTTCTTT.

The gene calls are TRBV2 and TRBJ1-5; the D gene is possibly TRBD1 (6 bases). The CDR3 totals 12 residues. Deletions cut 5 bases from V and 9 bases from J, with 11 bases between. The germline V gene has CDR1 SNHLY and CDR2 FYNNEI. CDR3 DNA sequence: TGTGCCAGCAGTACGGGACAAGGGCCCCAGCATTTT. The encoded protein is CASSTGQGPQHF.

The chain recombines TRBV2 with TRBJ1-2; D not resolved. Per the germline V gene, CDR1 is SNHLY and CDR2 is FYNNEI. The CDR3 extends over 15 amino acids. The V and J ends lost 1 base and 7 bases respectively, with 16 bases between them. In DNA form, the CDR3 reads TGTGCCAGCAGTGAAGGTCGTTTGGTTATAAGTGGCTACACCTTC. The encoded protein is CASSEGRLVISGYTF.

This clone was found once. The CDR3 reads CASSPGGTNYGYTF. The CDR3 nucleotides read TGTGCCAGCAGCCCAGGGGGCACTAACTATGGCTACACCTTC. This chain links TRBV7-8 with TRBJ1-2; 8 bases are shared with TRBD1. Germline V CDR1 and CDR2: SGHVS, FQNEAQ. The ends lost 5 bases at V and 0 bases at J; junction bases unmatched: 2. CDR3 size: 14 residues.

This clone was seen a handful of times. This sequence joins TRBV5-4 and TRBJ1-1; D call uncertain. Trimming cost V 0 bases and J 0 bases, with 9 bases left between them. CDR3 length equals 15 residues. Germline V gives CDR1 SGHNT, CDR2 YYREEE (reference sequence). For the CDR3, the DNA is TGTGCCAGCAGCTTGGAACCGGACCTGAACACTGAAGCTTTCTTT. Translating it yields CASSLEPDLNTEAFF.

This chain joins TRBV30 and TRBJ1-1; a weak D match, TRBD1 (5 bases). V lost 2 bases and J 9 bases, leaving 10 bases between the germline ends. This CDR3 is built from 11 residues. The germline V gene has CDR1 GTSNPN and CDR2 SVGIG (reference sequence). CDR3 in DNA: TGTGCCTGGAGTACAGGACCCCAAGCTTTCTTT. It specifies CAWSTGPQAFF. The variable domain in full, completed from reference TRBV30 and TRBJ1-1, reads SQTIHQWPATLVQPVGSPLSLECTVEGTSNPNLYWYRQAAGRGLQLLFYSVGIGQISSEVPQNLSASRPQDRQFILSSKKLLLSDSGFYLCAWSTGPQAFFGQGTRLTVV.

The chain couples TRBV27 to TRBJ2-5; 9 bases are shared with TRBD2. Looked up from germline, CDR1 is MNHEY and CDR2 is SMNVEV (reference sequence). This CDR3 region has 16 residues. With 6 bases clipped from V and 5 bases from J, the junction kept 13 bases outside the gene matches. This CDR3 reads CASSGLAGRGRETQYF. The CDR3 coding sequence is TGTGCCAGCAGCGGCCTAGCGGGGAGGGGCCGTGAGACCCAGTACTTC.